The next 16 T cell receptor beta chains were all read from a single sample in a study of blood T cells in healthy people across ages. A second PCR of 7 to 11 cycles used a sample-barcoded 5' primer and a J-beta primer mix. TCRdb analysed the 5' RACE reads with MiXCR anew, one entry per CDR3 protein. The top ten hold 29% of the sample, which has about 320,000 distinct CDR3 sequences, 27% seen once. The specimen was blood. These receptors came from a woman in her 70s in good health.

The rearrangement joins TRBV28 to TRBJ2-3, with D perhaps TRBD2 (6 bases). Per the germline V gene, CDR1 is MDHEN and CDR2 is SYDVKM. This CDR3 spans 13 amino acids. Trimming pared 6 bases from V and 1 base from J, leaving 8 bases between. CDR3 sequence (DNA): TGTGCCAGCAGGACTAGTGGCACAGATACGCAGTATTTT. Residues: CASRTSGTDTQYF.

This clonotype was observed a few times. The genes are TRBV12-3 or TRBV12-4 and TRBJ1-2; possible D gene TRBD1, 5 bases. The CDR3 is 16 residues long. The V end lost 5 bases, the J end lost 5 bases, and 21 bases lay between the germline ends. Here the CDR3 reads CASSIGGRGGRYGYTF. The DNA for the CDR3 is TGTGCCAGCAGTATAGGCGGACGGGGCGGTCGGTATGGCTACACCTTC.

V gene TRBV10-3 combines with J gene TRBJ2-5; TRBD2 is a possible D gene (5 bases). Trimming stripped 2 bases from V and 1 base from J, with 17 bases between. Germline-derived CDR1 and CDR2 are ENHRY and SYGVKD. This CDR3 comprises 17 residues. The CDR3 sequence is CAISEVSTGNFQETQYF. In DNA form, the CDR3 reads TGTGCCATCAGTGAGGTCTCCACGGGGAATTTCCAAGAGACCCAGTACTTC.

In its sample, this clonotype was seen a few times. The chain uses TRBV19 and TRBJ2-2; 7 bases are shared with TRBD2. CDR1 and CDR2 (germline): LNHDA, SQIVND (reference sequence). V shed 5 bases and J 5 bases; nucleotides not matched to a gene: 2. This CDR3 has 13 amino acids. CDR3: CASSVGGTGELFF. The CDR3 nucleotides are TGTGCCAGTAGTGTCGGGGGGACCGGGGAGCTGTTTTTT.

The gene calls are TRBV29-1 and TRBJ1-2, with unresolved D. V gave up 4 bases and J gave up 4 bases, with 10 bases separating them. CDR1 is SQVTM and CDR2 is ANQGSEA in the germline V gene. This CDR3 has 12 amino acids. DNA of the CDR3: TGCAGCGTTGCGCTGGGTACCTATGGCTACACCTTC. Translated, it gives CSVALGTYGYTF.

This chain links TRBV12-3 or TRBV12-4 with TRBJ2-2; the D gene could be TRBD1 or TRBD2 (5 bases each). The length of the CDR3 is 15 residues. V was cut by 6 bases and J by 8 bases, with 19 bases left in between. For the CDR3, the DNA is TGTGCCAGCAGCCCCACTGGGGCTAGCCTAGGGGAGCTGTTTTTT. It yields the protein CASSPTGASLGELFF.

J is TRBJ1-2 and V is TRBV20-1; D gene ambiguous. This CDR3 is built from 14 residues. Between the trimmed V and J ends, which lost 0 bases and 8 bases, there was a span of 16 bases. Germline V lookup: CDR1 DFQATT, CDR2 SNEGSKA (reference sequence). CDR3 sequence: CSARDARSSVGYTF. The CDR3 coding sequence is TGCAGTGCTAGAGACGCTCGTTCGTCAGTAGGCTACACCTTC.

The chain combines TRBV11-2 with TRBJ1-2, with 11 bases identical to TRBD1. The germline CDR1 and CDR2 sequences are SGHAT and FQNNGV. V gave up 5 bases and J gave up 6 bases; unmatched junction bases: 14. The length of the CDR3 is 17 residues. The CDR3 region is CASSPRVGGTGGHGYTF. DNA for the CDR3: TGTGCCAGCAGCCCACGGGTTGGGGGGACAGGGGGTCATGGCTACACCTTC.

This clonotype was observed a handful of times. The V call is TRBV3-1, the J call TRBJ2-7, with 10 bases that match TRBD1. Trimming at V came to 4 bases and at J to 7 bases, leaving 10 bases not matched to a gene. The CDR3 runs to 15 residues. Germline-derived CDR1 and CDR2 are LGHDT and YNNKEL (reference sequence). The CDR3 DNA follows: TGTGCCAGCAGCCGCTATTCGGGACAGGGGAGAGAGCAGTACTTC. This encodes CASSRYSGQGREQYF.

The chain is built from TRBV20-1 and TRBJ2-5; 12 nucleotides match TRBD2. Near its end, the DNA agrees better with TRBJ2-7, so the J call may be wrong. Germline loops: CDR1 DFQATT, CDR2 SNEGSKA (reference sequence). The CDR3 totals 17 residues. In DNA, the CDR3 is TGCAGTGCAAGCCCTAGCGGGAGGGCCGTCGATCTTTACGAGCAGTACTTC. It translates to CSASPSGRAVDLYEQYF.

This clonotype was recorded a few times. CDR3: CATSRSSTSSHNEQFF. As DNA, the CDR3 is TGTGCCACCAGCAGATCTTCGACTAGCAGCCACAATGAGCAGTTCTTC. This chain connects TRBV15 to TRBJ2-1, with TRBD2 matching 7 bases. The V gene's germline CDR1 is LNHNV and CDR2 YYDKDF (reference sequence). With 2 bases clipped from V and 5 bases from J, the junction kept 9 bases outside the gene matches. The length of the CDR3 is 16 residues.

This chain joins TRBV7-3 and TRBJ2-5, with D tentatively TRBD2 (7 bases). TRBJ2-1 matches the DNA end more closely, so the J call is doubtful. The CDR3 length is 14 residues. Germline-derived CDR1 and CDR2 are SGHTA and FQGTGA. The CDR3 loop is CASSLYRGAGSQFF. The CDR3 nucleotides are TGTGCCAGCAGCTTATATCGGGGGGCGGGTTCTCAGTTCTTC.

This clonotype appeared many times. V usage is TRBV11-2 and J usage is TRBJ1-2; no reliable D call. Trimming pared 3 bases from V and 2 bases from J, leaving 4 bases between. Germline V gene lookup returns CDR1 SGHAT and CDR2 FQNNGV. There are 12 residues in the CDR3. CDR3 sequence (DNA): TGTGCCAGCAGCTTGGAGAACTATGGCTACACCTTC. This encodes CASSLENYGYTF. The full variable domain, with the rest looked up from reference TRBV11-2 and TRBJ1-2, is EAGVAQSPRYKIIEKRQSVAFWCNPISGHATLYWYQQILGQGPKLLIQFQNNGVVDDSQLPKDRFSAERLKGVDSTLKIQPAKLEDSAVYLCASSLENYGYTFGSGTRLTVV.

The CDR3 coding sequence is TGCAGTGCTAGAGATCGGGCCGGGAACTATGGCTACACCTTC. Protein product: CSARDRAGNYGYTF. V and J are TRBV20-1 and TRBJ1-2; no firm D call. This CDR3 has 14 residues. Germline CDR1 DFQATT, CDR2 SNEGSKA (reference sequence). V was trimmed by 0 bases and J by 2 bases, leaving 10 bases between them.

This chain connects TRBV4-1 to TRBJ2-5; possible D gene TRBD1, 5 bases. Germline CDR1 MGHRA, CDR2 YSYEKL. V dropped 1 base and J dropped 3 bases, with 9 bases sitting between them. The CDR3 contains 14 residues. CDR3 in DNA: TGCGCCAGCAGCCAAGGTCCCAGGGAAGAGACCCAGTACTTC. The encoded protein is CASSQGPREETQYF.

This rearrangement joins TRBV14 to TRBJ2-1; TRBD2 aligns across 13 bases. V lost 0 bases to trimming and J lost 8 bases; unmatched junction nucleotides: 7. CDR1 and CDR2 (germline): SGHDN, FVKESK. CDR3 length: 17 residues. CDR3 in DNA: TGTGCCAGCAGCCAAGATCTCGGACTAGCGGGAGTCGATGAGCAGTTCTTC. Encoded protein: CASSQDLGLAGVDEQFF.